This entry lists 18 T cell receptor beta chains sequenced from one sample in a study of technical replicates of blood from several donors. Data came from immunoSEQ multiplex PCR; TCRdb stores just in-frame clones and leaves some out. Here the sample spans roughly 80,000 clones, approximately 91% being singletons. What was sequenced was T cells isolated from PBMCs. These receptors all come from a human donor in good health.

The chain employs TRBV4-1 and TRBJ2-7, with D tentatively TRBD2 (5 bases). This CDR3 has 16 amino acids. Looked up from germline, CDR1 is MGHRA and CDR2 is YSYEKL. The V end lost 3 bases, the J end lost 3 bases, and 18 bases lay between the germline ends. CDR3 amino acids: CASSQRSGTGDYEQYF. The CDR3 DNA is TGCGCCAGCAGCCAGCGCTCGGGCACCGGGGACTACGAGCAGTACTTC.

This clone was seen a single time. The CDR3 reads CASSSDRATGNTIYF. The CDR3, as DNA: TGTGCCAGTAGTAGCGACAGGGCCACTGGAAACACCATATATTTT. V gene TRBV19 combines with J gene TRBJ1-3, with TRBD1 matching 7 bases. Germline values: CDR1 LNHDA, CDR2 SQIVND (reference sequence). Germline trimming cut 4 bases from V and 2 bases from J; bases unmatched to any gene: 5. The CDR3 runs 15 residues.

The count of this clone is one. The chain is built from TRBV9 and TRBJ2-2; D uncertain. Germline-derived CDR1 and CDR2 are SGDLS and YYNGEE. This CDR3 comprises 15 residues. Trimming cost V 1 base and J 1 base, with 8 bases left between them. The CDR3 region is CASSVTAGNTGELFF. The CDR3 nucleotides are TGTGCCAGCAGCGTAACAGCAGGGAACACCGGGGAGCTGTTTTTT.

This clone appeared a few times. The chain employs TRBV10-3 and TRBJ2-2, with a possible D match to TRBD2 (5 bases). CDR1 and CDR2 from the germline V gene are ENHRY and SYGVKD. The CDR3 runs 14 residues. V lost 7 bases, J lost 1 base, and 10 bases lay in between. The CDR3 spells CAINLAENTGELFF. As DNA, the CDR3 is TGTGCCATCAATCTAGCTGAGAACACCGGGGAGCTGTTTTTT.

This clone was seen only once. The V call is TRBV5-1, the J call TRBJ2-5; 9 nucleotides match TRBD2. V shed 0 bases, J shed 5 bases, and the junction held 8 bases outside the gene matches. The CDR3 contains 16 residues. Germline CDR1 SGHRS, CDR2 YFSETQ. The CDR3 is CASSLAGGRAGETQYF. The CDR3 coding sequence is TGCGCCAGCAGCTTGGCCGGCGGGAGGGCCGGGGAGACCCAGTACTTC.

The chain uses TRBV7-8 and TRBJ1-5; the match to TRBD1 covers 9 bases. Germline CDR1 SGHVS, CDR2 FQNEAQ. The CDR3 spans 16 residues. The V segment lost 1 base and the J segment 5 bases; nucleotides outside the gene matches: 6. The CDR3 sequence is CASSLEDRGWDQPQHF. As DNA, the CDR3 is TGTGCCAGCAGCTTAGAGGACAGGGGATGGGATCAGCCCCAGCATTTT.

V and J are TRBV10-3 and TRBJ2-1; 9 bases are a match to TRBD2. The J segment lost 7 bases and the V segment lost 2 bases, leaving 0 bases of the junction unmatched. Germline V lookup: CDR1 ENHRY, CDR2 SYGVKD. The CDR3 length is 13 residues. Written as DNA, the CDR3 is TGTGCCATCAGTGAGAGCGGGAGGAATGAGCAGTTCTTC. Translation: CAISESGRNEQFF.

The rearrangement uses TRBV9 and TRBJ2-7, with 7 bases matching TRBD2. With V trimmed by 0 bases and J by 4 bases, 4 bases remained unmatched. The CDR3 has 14 residues. Germline V gene data show CDR1 as SGDLS and CDR2 as YYNGEE. The CDR3, as DNA: TGTGCCAGCAGCGTAGATCTCGGGAGGTACGAGCAGTACTTC. Its translation: CASSVDLGRYEQYF. The full variable domain, with the rest looked up from reference TRBV9 and TRBJ2-7, is DSGVTQTPKHLITATGQRVTLRCSPRSGDLSVYWYQQSLDQGLQFLIQYYNGEERAKGNILERFSAQQFPDLHSELNLSSLELGDSALYFCASSVDLGRYEQYFGPGTRLTVT.

The chain employs TRBV6-5 and TRBJ2-7; 8 nucleotides match TRBD1. CDR3 length: 14 amino acids. Germline V gene sequence: CDR1 MNHEY, CDR2 SVGAGI. J was trimmed by 5 bases and V by 1 base; bases with no gene match: 4. The CDR3 DNA reads TGTGCCAGCAGTTACTTGGGACAGGCCCACGAGCAGTACTTC. It is translated as CASSYLGQAHEQYF.

V gene TRBV5-4 combines with J gene TRBJ2-7; no clear D. V shed 4 bases and J shed 1 base, with 12 bases lying between them. Germline CDR1 SGHNT, CDR2 YYREEE (reference sequence). The CDR3 spans 14 residues. The CDR3 sequence is CASSNIGESYEQYF. As DNA, the CDR3 is TGTGCCAGCAGCAACATCGGAGAGTCCTACGAGCAGTACTTC. The complete variable domain, with remaining parts taken from reference TRBV5-4 and TRBJ2-7, reads ETGVTQSPTHLIKTRGQQVTLRCSSQSGHNTVSWYQQALGQGPQFIFQYYREEENGRGNFPPRFSGLQFPNYSSELNVNALELDDSALYLCASSNIGESYEQYFGPGTRLTVT.

A word on this clone: Other DNA variants within this sample encode the same CDR3. CDR3 region: CASSYRGWNTEAFF. Written as DNA, the CDR3 is TGTGCCAGCAGTTACCGGGGTTGGAACACTGAAGCTTTCTTT. J is TRBJ1-1 and V is TRBV6-5; D ambiguous. CDR1 is MNHEY and CDR2 is SVGAGI in the germline V gene. This CDR3 has 14 amino acids. The germline V and J ends were trimmed by 2 bases and 1 base, with 8 bases remaining between them.

The chain couples TRBV29-1 to TRBJ2-7; D might be TRBD1 (6 bases). Germline CDR1 SQVTM, CDR2 ANQGSEA. V lost 8 bases and J lost 0, with 11 bases in between. The CDR3 covers 12 residues. The CDR3 coding sequence is TGCAGCTACGGGACAAACTCCTACGAGCAGTACTTC. Residues: CSYGTNSYEQYF.

The chain combines TRBV2 with TRBJ2-4, with 7 bases identical to TRBD1. V dropped 4 bases and J dropped 8; count of bases not matched to a gene: 11. This CDR3 spans 15 amino acids. Germline loops: CDR1 SNHLY, CDR2 FYNNEI. Here the CDR3 reads CASSVRDRYTDIQYF. In DNA form, the CDR3 reads TGTGCCAGCAGTGTCCGGGACAGATATACGGACATTCAGTACTTC. The complete variable domain, with remaining parts taken from reference TRBV2 and TRBJ2-4, reads EPEVTQTPSHQVTQMGQEVILRCVPISNHLYFYWYRQILGQKVEFLVSFYNNEISEKSEIFDDQFSVERPDGSNFTLKIRSTKLEDSAMYFCASSVRDRYTDIQYFGAGTRLSVL.

This clone was seen a few times. The rearrangement links TRBV10-2 to TRBJ2-1, with D hard to call. The CDR3 contains 12 residues. Trimming cost V 4 bases and J 6 bases, with 7 bases left between them. The V gene's germline CDR1 is WSHSY and CDR2 SAAADI. CDR3 sequence: CASSVSRNEQFF. In DNA form, the CDR3 reads TGCGCCAGCAGTGTCAGTCGCAATGAGCAGTTCTTC.

The chain is built from TRBV13 and TRBJ2-7, with 9 positions matching TRBD2. Germline CDR1 and CDR2: PRHDT and FYEKMQ (reference sequence). CDR3 length: 15 amino acids. J was trimmed by 2 bases and V by 0 bases; bases with no gene match: 2. The CDR3 is CASSLGREGPYEQYF. Written as DNA, the CDR3 is TGTGCCAGCAGCTTAGGGCGGGAGGGCCCCTACGAGCAGTACTTC.

The J gene is TRBJ1-1, the V gene TRBV15; TRBD1 matches at 8 bases. The ends lost 3 bases at V and 4 bases at J; junction bases unmatched: 4. The CDR3 runs to 14 residues. Germline assignment: CDR1 LNHNV and CDR2 YYDKDF (reference sequence). The CDR3 nucleotides are TGTGCCACCAGCAGTGGACAGGGTGGCACTGAAGCTTTCTTT. This translates into CATSSGQGGTEAFF.

The chain uses TRBV30 and TRBJ2-1; D unresolved. The V gene's germline CDR1 is GTSNPN and CDR2 SVGIG (reference sequence). This CDR3 has 14 residues. Trimming pared 4 bases from V and 1 base from J, leaving 11 bases between. For the CDR3, the DNA is TGTGCCTGGACTTCCAGCGCTTCCTACAATGAGCAGTTCTTC. Protein product: CAWTSSASYNEQFF. The variable domain in full, completed from reference TRBV30 and TRBJ2-1, reads SQTIHQWPATLVQPVGSPLSLECTVEGTSNPNLYWYRQAAGRGLQLLFYSVGIGQISSEVPQNLSASRPQDRQFILSSKKLLLSDSGFYLCAWTSSASYNEQFFGPGTRLTVL.

The chain uses TRBV5-1 and TRBJ2-7; D is possibly TRBD1 (5 bases). CDR3 length: 14 residues. V lost 4 bases and J 4 bases, leaving 15 bases between the germline ends. Germline V gene lookup returns CDR1 SGHRS and CDR2 YFSETQ. The CDR3 bases are TGCGCCAGCAGCAGGGGCCCTGATAAATACGAGCAGTACTTC. Translating gives CASSRGPDKYEQYF.